The sequence of this TCR beta chain was determined in a study of blood T cell repertoires in COVID-19. The assay was immunoSEQ multiplex PCR, and TCRdb's table has in-frame clones only and misses some. This sample has tens of thousands of clones, with around 90% found just once. The sequence came from a woman older than 75 with COVID-19, enrolled during active disease. Sequenced material: peripheral blood.

CDR3 DNA: TGCGCCAGCAGCTCGGGGCGGGGAGACACAGATACGCAGTATTTT. Translating it yields CASSSGRGDTDTQYF. V gene TRBV5-1 combines with J gene TRBJ2-3; a possible D gene is TRBD2 (6 bases). Germline CDR1 is SGHRS and CDR2 is YFSETQ. The CDR3 is 15 residues long. The germline V and J ends were trimmed by 3 bases and 2 bases, with 13 bases remaining between them.